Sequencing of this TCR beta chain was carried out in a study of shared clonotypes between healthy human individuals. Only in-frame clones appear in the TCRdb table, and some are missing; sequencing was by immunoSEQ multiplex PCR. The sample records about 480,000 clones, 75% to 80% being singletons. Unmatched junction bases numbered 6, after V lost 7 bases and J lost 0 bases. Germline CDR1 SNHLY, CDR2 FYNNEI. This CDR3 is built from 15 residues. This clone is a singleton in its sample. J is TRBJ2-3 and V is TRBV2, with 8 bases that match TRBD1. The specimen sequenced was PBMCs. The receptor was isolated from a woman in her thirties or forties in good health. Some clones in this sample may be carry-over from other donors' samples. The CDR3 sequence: CASTPDRASTDTQYF. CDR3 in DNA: TGTGCCAGCACCCCGGACAGGGCTAGCACAGATACGCAGTATTTT.